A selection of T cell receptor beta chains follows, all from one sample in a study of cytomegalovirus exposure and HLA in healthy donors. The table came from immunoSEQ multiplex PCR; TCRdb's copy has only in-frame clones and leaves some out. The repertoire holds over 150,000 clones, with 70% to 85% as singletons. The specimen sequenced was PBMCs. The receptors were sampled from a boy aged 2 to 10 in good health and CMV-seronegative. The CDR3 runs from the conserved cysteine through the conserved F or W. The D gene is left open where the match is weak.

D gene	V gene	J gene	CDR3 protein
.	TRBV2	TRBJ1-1	CASSAGVGNTEAFF
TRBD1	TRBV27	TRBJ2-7	CASSSRTGRSPYEQYF
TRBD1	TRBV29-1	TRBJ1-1	CSVGQGRNTEAFF
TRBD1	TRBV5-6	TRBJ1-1	CASSLTGATEAFF
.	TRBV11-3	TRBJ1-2	CASSLRGGTDGYTF
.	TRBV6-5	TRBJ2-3	CASRGYRDNTDTQYF
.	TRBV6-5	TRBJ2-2	CASGGGPNTGELFF
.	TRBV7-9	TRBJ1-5	CASSREYSNQPQHF
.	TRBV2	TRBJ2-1	CASSERGLAATNNEQFF
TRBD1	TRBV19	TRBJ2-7	CASRRGTGTYEQYF
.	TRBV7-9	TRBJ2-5	CASSLPPRVAETQYF
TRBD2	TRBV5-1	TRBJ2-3	CASSRLAGSTDTQYF
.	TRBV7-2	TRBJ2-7	CASSLGGPDKKYF
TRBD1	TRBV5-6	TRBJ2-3	CASSLGTGTYTDTQYF
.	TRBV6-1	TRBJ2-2	CASSEVGANTGELFF
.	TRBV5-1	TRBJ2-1	CASSLMYEGSSYNEQFF
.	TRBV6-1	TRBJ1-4	CASSRRQATNEKLFF
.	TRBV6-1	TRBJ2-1	CASSEFGGGGWGEQFF
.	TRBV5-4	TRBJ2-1	CASSLDNNEQFF
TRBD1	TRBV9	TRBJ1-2	CASSISDRGLLGYTF
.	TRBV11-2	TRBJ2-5	CASSSKGAGRETQYF
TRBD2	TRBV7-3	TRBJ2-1	CASSLALTSGAHEQFF
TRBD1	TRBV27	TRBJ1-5	CATKDRARSNQPQHF
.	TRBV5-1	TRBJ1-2	CASSLEGEWGYTF
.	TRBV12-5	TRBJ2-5	CASGSLMETQYF
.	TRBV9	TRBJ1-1	CASSGAEGGTEAFF
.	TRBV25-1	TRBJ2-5	CASSGWARGETQYF
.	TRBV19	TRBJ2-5	CASSTFGGETQYF
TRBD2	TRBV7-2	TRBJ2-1	CASSLWASGGHNEQFF
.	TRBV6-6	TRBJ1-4	CASSLRLGNEKLFF
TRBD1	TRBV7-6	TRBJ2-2	CASSLDRGGTGELFF
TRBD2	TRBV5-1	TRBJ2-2	CASSLRTSGGVNTGELFF
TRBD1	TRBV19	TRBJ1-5	CASSRQTGGLLNQPQHF
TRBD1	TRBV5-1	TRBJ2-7	CASSWTGDYEQYF
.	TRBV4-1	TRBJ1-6	CASSQPYGTNSPLHF
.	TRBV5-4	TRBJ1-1	CASSPVPRAEAFF